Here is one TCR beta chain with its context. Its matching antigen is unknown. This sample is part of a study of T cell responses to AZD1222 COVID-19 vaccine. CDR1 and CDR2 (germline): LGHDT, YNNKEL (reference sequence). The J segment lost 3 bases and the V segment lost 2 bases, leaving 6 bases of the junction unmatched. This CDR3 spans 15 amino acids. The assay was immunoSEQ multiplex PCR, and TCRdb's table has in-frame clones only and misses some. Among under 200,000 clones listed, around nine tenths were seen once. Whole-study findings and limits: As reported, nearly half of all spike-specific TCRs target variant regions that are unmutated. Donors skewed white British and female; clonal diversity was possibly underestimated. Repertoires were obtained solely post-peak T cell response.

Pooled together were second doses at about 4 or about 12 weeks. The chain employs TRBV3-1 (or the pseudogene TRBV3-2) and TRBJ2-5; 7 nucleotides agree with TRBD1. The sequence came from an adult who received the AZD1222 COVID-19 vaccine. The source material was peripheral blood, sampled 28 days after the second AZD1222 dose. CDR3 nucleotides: TGTGCCAGCAGCCAAAGGGGGCCCAGGGAAGAGACCCAGTACTTC. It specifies CASSQRGPREETQYF.